A single sample is the source of the 9 T cell receptor beta chains below, sequenced in a study of CD8+CD57+ T cells in acquired aplastic anemia. For sequencing, patients were chosen who had shown expansion of CD8+CD57+ cells by flow cytometry. Genomic DNA constituted the template upon which TCR beta VDJ and CDR3 profiling was performed. TCRdb recomputed calls from the reads with MiXCR, one row per CDR3 protein. The sample comprises 90,000 to 150,000 distinct CDR3 sequences, about 50% of which are singletons, and about 29% rests with the top ten. The sequenced sample was sorted CD4+, CD8+, or CD8+CD57+ T cells (not recorded which) from PBMCs. All receptors come from a human donor with aplastic anemia.

The rearrangement links TRBV19 to TRBJ2-3; D remains ambiguous. V was shortened by 3 bases and J by 2 bases, with 6 bases between the two germline ends. Looked up from germline, CDR1 is LNHDA and CDR2 is SQIVND (reference sequence). The CDR3 has 13 amino acids. The CDR3 region has the DNA TGTGCCAGTAGTATCAGGACCACAGATACGCAGTATTTT. Its protein is CASSIRTTDTQYF.

The V call is TRBV7-2, the J call TRBJ2-5, with TRBD2 matching 10 bases. Germline values: CDR1 SGHTA, CDR2 FQGNSA. The CDR3 covers 13 residues. V shed 7 bases and J 3 bases; nucleotides not matched to a gene: 2. The CDR3 nucleotides are TGTGCCAGCACTAGCGGGAGCAAAGAGACCCAGTACTTC. This translates into CASTSGSKETQYF. The variable domain in full, with the rest retrieved from reference TRBV7-2 and TRBJ2-5, is GAGVSQSPSNKVTEKGKDVELRCDPISGHTALYWYRQSLGQGLEFLIYFQGNSAPDKSGLPSDRFSAERTGGSVSTLTIQRTQQEDSAVYLCASTSGSKETQYFGPGTRLLVL.

In DNA, the CDR3 is TGTGCCAGCGTTGCCGGGACAGAATCTTTAAGCAATCAGCCCCAGCATTTT. Translating it yields CASVAGTESLSNQPQHF. The chain employs TRBV25-1 and TRBJ1-5; 7 bases are shared with TRBD1. CDR3 size: 17 residues. V was pared by 8 bases and J by 1 base, with 14 bases of the junction left unmatched. Germline V gene data show CDR1 as MGHDK and CDR2 as SYGVNS.

The V and J genes are TRBV7-3 and TRBJ2-3, with TRBD1 as a possible D gene (5 bases). The germline V and J ends were trimmed by 0 bases and 3 bases, with 10 bases remaining between them. There are 15 residues in the CDR3. Germline CDR1 SGHTA, CDR2 FQGTGA. The CDR3 is CASSLTGEGTDTQYF. The CDR3, as DNA: TGTGCCAGCAGCTTAACAGGGGAAGGGACAGATACGCAGTATTTT.

The V gene is TRBV20-1, the J gene TRBJ1-5; 10 nucleotides align to TRBD1. The germline V gene encodes CDR1 DFQATT and CDR2 SNEGSKA (reference sequence). This CDR3 has 14 residues. The V gene end was trimmed by 2 bases and the J gene end by 6 bases; junction bases not matched to a gene: 4. Here the CDR3 DNA reads TGCAGTGCTAGAATAGGGACAGGGGTTCAGCCCCAGCATTTT. Amino acids: CSARIGTGVQPQHF.

This rearrangement joins TRBV5-1 to TRBJ1-2, with TRBD1 as a possible D gene (6 bases). Germline values: CDR1 SGHRS, CDR2 YFSETQ. The CDR3 is 13 residues long. Trimming removed 6 bases at V and 4 bases at J, with 13 bases between. The CDR3 loop reads CASTNGTPYGYTF. CDR3 bases: TGCGCCAGCACAAACGGGACACCCTATGGCTACACCTTC.

The chain joins TRBV24-1 to TRBJ2-7; perhaps D is TRBD1 or TRBD2 (6 bases each). In germline, CDR1 is KGHDR, CDR2 SFDVKD. Trimming stripped 9 bases from V and 3 bases from J, with 11 bases between. This CDR3 region has 12 residues. For the CDR3, the DNA is TGTGCCACCGAGGGGGGAAGCTACGAGCAGTACTTC. Its translation is CATEGGSYEQYF.

Many counts were recorded for this clonotype. V gene TRBV5-5 combines with J gene TRBJ1-6; 11 nucleotides match TRBD1. Trimming at V came to 7 bases and at J to 9 bases, leaving 9 bases not matched to a gene. The CDR3 extends over 15 amino acids. Germline V gives CDR1 SGHKS, CDR2 YYEKEE (reference sequence). This chain's CDR3 is CASGTLGTGGSPLHF. The CDR3 nucleotides read TGTGCCAGCGGAACACTAGGGACAGGGGGTTCACCCCTCCACTTT.

The V gene is TRBV11-3, the J gene TRBJ2-5; D is tentatively TRBD1 or TRBD2 (5 bases each). There are 9 residues in the CDR3. Germline V gene lookup returns CDR1 SGHNT and CDR2 YENEEA. V shed 11 bases and J shed 6 bases, with 7 bases lying between them. The CDR3 coding sequence is TGTGCCGGGGGACAGACCCAGTACTTC. Its protein is CAGGQTQYF.